This entry describes one TCR beta chain. This clonotype is identified as medium-sized (0.01 to 0.1%). It has no known antigen specificity. No qualities accompany the bases; no much larger clone lies one base away. Looking up the germline V gene (reference sequence) yields CDR1 SEHNR and CDR2 FQNEAQ. Relative to germline, V is 1 base shorter and J is 1 base shorter, with 11 bases between their ends. The CDR3 goes from the cysteine to the phenylalanine over 15 residues. CDR3 DNA only is kept here, 45 bases in frame from base 1. Libraries of naive CD8 T cells were built from approximately 20,000 to 1,000,000 sorted cells, with 10%, 30% or 50% of the purified RNA used. On a BD FACSAria II, naive CD8 T cells were FACS-sorted as CD8+CD4-CCR7+CD45RA+ and collected into RLT Plus buffer. Detection sensitivity was tested by spiking Jurkat RNA equal to roughly ten TCR copies' worth into samples containing about 20,000-1,100,000 naive CD8 T cells. Enrichment of CD8 T cells was performed with RosetteSep CD8+ T Cell Enrichment Cocktail and Ficoll-Paque, after which ACK red cell lysis was carried out.

The protocol used for the library was PCR. These reads were obtained on an Illumina HiSeq 4000. Bulk TCR libraries were made following a previously described method, with the TCR primers given in Table S5. The Qiagen AllPrep DNA/RNA kit was used to purify total RNA. Before analysis, reads from multiple sequencing runs of the same library were pooled. The study's own analysis went as follows. Reads were retained only if an exact TCR constant sequence was present, and the retained reads were trimmed to 150 nt and grouped according to their 12-nt molecular barcodes. Within each barcode group, reads were sub-clustered at a 15% Levenshtein threshold, and quality-weighted consensus sequences were built per RNA molecule. Non-functional sequences were filtered out, along with any lower-count sequence sitting one edit away from another sequence. On the basis of fitting two negative binomial distributions, barcode sub-clusters with fewer than 20% of the maximum read count were discarded. The public reads were quality trimmed at Q25 with fastp and then assembled into clones with MiXCR by TCRdb, keeping productive beta chains. Every entry covers one CDR3 protein and lists the most common genes and DNA from its rows. In this record, the V and J calls reflect TCRdb's handling and not the investigators' own analysis. Counted in this sample were approximately 10,000 distinct CDR3 sequences; more than 15% of them appeared once. The ten largest account for approximately 1.5% of the sample.

This record belongs to a study of molecular identifiers for immune sequencing clone quantification (dated by TCRdb to the late 2010s). For the study in its entirety: For a replicate experiment, the RNA from either around 20,000 or 100,000 naive CD8 T cells was divided into five aliquots, and four of those aliquots went on to sequencing. This methods study used CD8 T cells to benchmark TCR RNA copy counting and molecular-identifier clustering-based TCR repertoire sequencing (MIDCIRS). The paper as a whole reports these results and caveats: Spiked-in Jurkat TCR RNA (approximately 10 copies' worth), which is not part of the donor repertoire, was contained in the naive libraries. Spiked-in Jurkat TCR RNA equal to a single cell's worth was reported to be detectable even within one million naive CD8 T cells. When barcode sub-clustering was left out, chimeric consensus sequences inflated TCR diversity, with chimeras reaching as high as 47%. Modeling indicated about 3 TCR RNA copies recovered per cell, compared with about ten by digital PCR, which implies a capture efficiency of approximately 30%. In CMV-specific effector cells, clones with more than 20 RNA copies contained over 99% of molecules, whereas in naive cells such clones contained under 1% of molecules. Identical TCR molecules sharing a barcode could cause highly expanded clone sizes to be underestimated.

The source is a human donor in good health. Some libraries in this study had Jurkat cell RNA spiked in. Material for sequencing was naive CD8+ T cells from blood, with Jurkat cell RNA spiked in. The cell subset or site label, as the study defines it: FACS-sorted CD8+CD4-CCR7+CD45RA+ naive T cells. The rearrangement joined TRBV7-9 to TRBJ2-7, with a weak D call of TRBD1 (5 bases match). In nucleotide form, the sequence is TGTGCCAGCAGCTTAGTTCCGACAGCGTCCTACGAGCAGTACTTC. It translates as CASSLVPTASYEQYF.